This T cell receptor beta chain was observed in a study of blood T cell repertoires in COVID-19. On the study more broadly: From the United States, Italy and Spain came samples of acute and convalescent COVID-19. T cells, B-cell-depleted T cells, or PBMCs provided the cDNA or gDNA that served as material.

Germline values: CDR1 LGHNA, CDR2 YNFKEQ. The CDR3 covers 16 residues. Germline trimming cut 2 bases from V and 3 bases from J; bases unmatched to any gene: 6. Source study methods: Using reference gene primer amplification, nucleated cell counts were estimated. Sequencing was performed with immunoSEQ multiplex PCR; in TCRdb, only in-frame clones are kept and a portion is missing. V and J calls and clone size come straight from that table; D and trimming were deduced from the DNA. In the table there are 90,000 to 110,000 clones, approximately 90% of which are singletons. The TCR comes from a human donor in a cohort sampled during active COVID-19. The chain links TRBV4-2 to TRBJ2-2; 7 nucleotides agree with TRBD1. The sample taken for sequencing was peripheral blood. CDR3 protein: CASSQKGGYDTGELFF. Here the CDR3 DNA reads TGTGCCAGCAGCCAAAAAGGGGGCTACGACACCGGGGAGCTGTTTTTT.